This T cell receptor (beta chain) emerged from a study of control samples from healthy donors and cancer patients. The CDR3 length is 15 residues. J was trimmed by 2 bases and V by 5 bases; bases with no gene match: 6. Germline CDR1 is MNHEY and CDR2 is SVGAGI. TCRdb's copy holds only in-frame clones and misses some; the assay was immunoSEQ multiplex PCR. The data hold approximately 150,000 clones, with 91% observed a single time. This clone was detected once. The receptor comes from a woman aged 40 to 55 in good health. J is TRBJ2-7 and V is TRBV6-5, with TRBD2 matching 10 bases. The sample taken for sequencing was blood. The CDR3 DNA reads as TGTGCCAGCAGTACCCTTGGACTAGCGGCCTACGAGCAGTACTTC. Translated, it gives CASSTLGLAAYEQYF.